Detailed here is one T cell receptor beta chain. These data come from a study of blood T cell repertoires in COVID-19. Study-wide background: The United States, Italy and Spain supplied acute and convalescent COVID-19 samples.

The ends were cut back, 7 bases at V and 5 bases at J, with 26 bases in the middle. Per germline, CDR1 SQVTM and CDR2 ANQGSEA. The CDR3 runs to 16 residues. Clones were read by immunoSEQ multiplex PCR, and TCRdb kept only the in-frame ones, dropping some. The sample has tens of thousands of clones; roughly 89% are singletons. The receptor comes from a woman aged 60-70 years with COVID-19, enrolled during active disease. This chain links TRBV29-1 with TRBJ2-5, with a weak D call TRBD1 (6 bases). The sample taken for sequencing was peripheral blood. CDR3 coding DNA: TGCAGCGGGGGCGTTTCCACGCAGGGGCCTTACGAGACCCAGTACTTC. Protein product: CSGGVSTQGPYETQYF.